Following are 10 T cell receptor beta chains from one sample sequenced in a study of blood T cell repertoires in COVID-19. Assay used: immunoSEQ multiplex PCR; TCRdb lists only in-frame clones, some missing. The sample lists some 140,000 clones, roughly 80% occurring once. Material: peripheral blood. These receptor sequences come from a man in his fifties or sixties who had recovered from COVID-19.

V is TRBV7-9 and J is TRBJ2-7; 8 nucleotides line up with TRBD1. J was trimmed by 4 bases and V by 6 bases; bases with no gene match: 8. CDR3 length: 14 residues. From germline, CDR1 is SEHNR and CDR2 FQNEAQ (reference sequence). This chain's CDR3 is CASSTGTGQYEQYF. The CDR3 DNA reads as TGTGCCAGCAGTACGGGGACAGGACAGTACGAGCAGTACTTC.

In this sample, this clone turned up many times. The J gene is TRBJ1-4, the V gene TRBV6-5; 7 nucleotides agree with TRBD1. V lost 4 bases and J lost 4; bases outside the gene matches: 6. This CDR3 comprises 15 residues. The germline V gene encodes CDR1 MNHEY and CDR2 SVGAGI. The CDR3 loop reads CASSLQTGINEKLFF. CDR3 DNA sequence: TGTGCCAGCAGTTTACAGACAGGGATTAATGAAAAACTGTTTTTT.

This chain links TRBV28 with TRBJ1-2; a weak D match, TRBD1 (5 bases). This CDR3 contains 14 residues. Germline loops: CDR1 MDHEN, CDR2 SYDVKM. Trimming removed 3 bases at V and 7 bases at J, with 15 bases between. The CDR3 coding sequence is TGTGCCAGCAGTTTCGTCGTCAGGGAGGCTGGCTACACCTTC. This sequence encodes CASSFVVREAGYTF.

The chain couples TRBV6-2 or TRBV6-3 to TRBJ2-3; D gene uncertain. The CDR3 sequence is 15 residues long. V lost 0 bases and J 2 bases, leaving 9 bases between the germline ends. Germline values: CDR1 MNHEY, CDR2 SVGEGT. The CDR3 DNA reads TGTGCCAGCAGTTACTCTAACAGATACACAGATACGCAGTATTTT. Its translation is CASSYSNRYTDTQYF.

V and J are TRBV14 and TRBJ2-1; 10 positions match TRBD2. With V trimmed by 4 bases and J by 10 bases, 10 bases remained unmatched. There are 15 residues in the CDR3. Looked up from germline, CDR1 is SGHDN and CDR2 is FVKESK. CDR3 region: CASSLGLAMAREQFF. DNA for the CDR3: TGTGCCAGCAGCCTGGGACTAGCGATGGCCAGGGAGCAGTTCTTC.

The chain uses TRBV7-3 and TRBJ2-3; possible D gene TRBD2, 7 bases. Trimming stripped 4 bases from V and 0 bases from J, with 11 bases between. The CDR3 is 15 residues long. Per the germline V gene, CDR1 is SGHTA and CDR2 is FQGTGA. The CDR3 nucleotides are TGTGCCAGCAGCTCCGAGGGGGGGAGCACAGATACGCAGTATTTT. It specifies CASSSEGGSTDTQYF.

This chain joins TRBV4-2 and TRBJ2-4; 11 positions agree with TRBD2. Germline CDR1 and CDR2: LGHNA and YNFKEQ. This CDR3 spans 22 amino acids. V gave up 0 bases and J gave up 0 bases; unmatched junction bases: 16. This chain's CDR3 is CASSQDHVPGLAGGLAKNIQYF. In DNA, the CDR3 is TGTGCCAGCAGCCAAGATCATGTCCCAGGGCTAGCGGGGGGTCTAGCCAAAAACATTCAGTACTTC.

V is TRBV4-1 and J is TRBJ1-6; tentatively, D is TRBD1 (6 bases). Germline V gene lookup returns CDR1 MGHRA and CDR2 YSYEKL. CDR3 length equals 15 residues. Trimming removed 1 base at V and 7 bases at J, with 11 bases between. CDR3 sequence: CASSQAGQGNSPLHF. Written as DNA, the CDR3 is TGCGCCAGCAGCCAAGCGGGACAAGGGAATTCACCCCTCCACTTT.

The rearrangement joins TRBV2 to TRBJ1-2; 7 bases agree with TRBD1. V lost 6 bases, J lost 8 bases, and 12 bases stayed unmatched. The CDR3 length is 14 residues. Per the germline V gene, CDR1 is SNHLY and CDR2 is FYNNEI. CDR3 protein: CASRPGQILTGYTF. CDR3 bases: TGTGCCAGCAGACCGGGACAGATCCTTACCGGCTACACCTTC.

This chain links TRBV6-6 with TRBJ1-5; D call uncertain. The germline V gene has CDR1 MNHNY and CDR2 SVGAGI (reference sequence). The CDR3 covers 15 residues. Trimming pared 7 bases from V and 2 bases from J, leaving 15 bases between. In DNA, the CDR3 is TGTGCCAGCACTACCCTGAGGGCCGGCAATCAGCCCCAGCATTTT. This gives the protein CASTTLRAGNQPQHF.